This TCR beta chain comes out of a study of blood T cell repertoires in COVID-19. Looking at the study overall: Researchers got acute and convalescent COVID-19 samples from the United States, Italy and Spain. PBMCs, B-cell-depleted T cells, or T cells were the source of the cDNA or gDNA that made up the material.

Original handling: Reference gene primer amplification gave estimated nucleated cell counts. Clones were sequenced by immunoSEQ multiplex PCR, and TCRdb holds only the in-frame ones, with some missing. That table furnishes V, J and clone size, whereas the DNA furnished D and trimming. The data hold 90,000 to 120,000 clones, with 65% to 80% observed a single time. V was shortened by 0 bases and J by 2 bases, with 4 bases between the two germline ends. CDR3 length: 14 residues. Germline assignment: CDR1 MNHNY and CDR2 SVGAGI (reference sequence). Sequencing was performed on peripheral blood. V gene TRBV6-6 combines with J gene TRBJ2-2; D is uncertain. The receptor was isolated from a man aged 65-85 years with active or convalescent COVID-19. CDR3 DNA: TGTGCCAGCAGTTACTCTATAAACACCGGGGAGCTGTTTTTT. Translation gives CASSYSINTGELFF.